Below, one TCR beta chain is given with its context. This sample was taken from a study of cytomegalovirus exposure and HLA in healthy donors. Use of 60 Vbeta and 13 Jbeta primers characterized the PCR. The repertoire was sequenced with immunoSEQ multiplex PCR; TCRdb's copy has only in-frame clones and lacks some. The repertoire holds approximately 90,000 clones, roughly 80% seen once, with just over 1.4% in the top ten. With 2 bases removed from V and 0 bases from J, the gap between germline ends came to 7 bases. Germline CDR1 and CDR2: SGHTA and FQGNSA. This CDR3 spans 14 amino acids. The sequence derives from a male donor in good health and CMV-seronegative. Source material: PBMCs. The gene calls are TRBV7-2 and TRBJ1-1; D unclear. The CDR3 sequence is CASSLPFMNTEAFF. The CDR3 DNA reads as TGTGCCAGCAGCTTACCATTCATGAACACTGAAGCTTTCTTT.